The sequence of this TCR beta chain was determined in a study of T cells in localized non-small cell lung cancer. Overall study findings and caveats: Blood T cell density predicted longer survival; adjacent-lung clonality, shorter.

In the case of this clone: Its specificity is not known.

The V end was cut by 3 bases, the J end by 0 bases, with 15 bases between. There are 17 residues in the CDR3. Germline V gives CDR1 SGHAT, CDR2 FQDESV (reference sequence). Sequencing used immunoSEQ multiplex PCR; TCRdb keeps in-frame clones, though not all of them. This table holds 50,000 to 65,000 clones, roughly 81% found once. The genes are TRBV11-1 and TRBJ1-3; maybe TRBD1 (5 bases). This specimen consisted of PBMCs, obtained before any cancer treatment. The TCR was taken from a man aged 35-69 years with stage II lung adenocarcinoma. CDR3 sequence: CASSLTKPGPSGNTIYF. CDR3 DNA sequence: TGTGCCAGCAGCTTGACCAAGCCGGGACCCTCTGGAAACACCATATATTTT.